Below, one T cell receptor (beta chain) is given with its context. Repertoires were generated with immunoSEQ multiplex PCR, while TCRdb's copy carries only in-frame clones and drops some. The sample comprises under 70,000 clones, about 92% of which are singletons, and 2% rests with the top ten. These data come from a study of T cell changes during pregnancy in multiple sclerosis. The CDR3 spans 13 residues. V shed 5 bases and J shed 3 bases, with 9 bases lying between them. Per germline, CDR1 SEHNR and CDR2 FQNEAQ (reference sequence). This receptor was obtained from a female donor in good health, enrolled as a control in a pregnancy study. This chain joins TRBV7-9 and TRBJ2-3; a possible D gene is TRBD1 (6 bases). Here the sequenced sample was peripheral blood, taken in the third trimester of pregnancy. CDR3: CASSQQGTDTQYF. The CDR3 DNA follows: TGTGCCAGCAGCCAACAGGGAACAGATACGCAGTATTTT.